Sequencing of this T cell receptor beta chain was carried out in a study of T-cell reconstitution after alpha-beta-depleted transplantation in children (dated by TCRdb to about 2016). Some background on the complete study: T-cell immune reconstitution after TCRalphabeta/CD19-depleted allogeneic hematopoietic cell transplantation in children was quantitatively tracked in the study by means of TCR repertoire profiling. Here is what the overall study found, with its caveats: In some patients, the high TCRbeta diversity seen at day 60 was put down to recipient T cells and intrathymic progenitors that had survived conditioning. Over subsequent months, a decline in hyperexpanded clone frequencies was noted, and after one year, T-cell counts and TCRbeta diversity were mostly ascribed to newly produced T cells. The apparently early alphabetaT-cell count recovery about two months after transplant was reportedly dependent on only several hundred rapidly expanded clones derived from non-depleted graft cells.

The CDR3 spans 15 residues, from the cysteine through the phenylalanine. Only the CDR3 region is kept as DNA, spanning 45 bases read in frame from base 1. Reading the germline V gene gives CDR1 SGHTA and CDR2 FQGNSA. V and J are truncated by 1 base and 1 base respectively, leaving an intervening sequence of 10 bases. The sample's treatment or condition, from its label and the paper: allogeneic hematopoietic cell transplantation with graft depleted of TCRalphabeta T cells and CD19 B cells. Transplant recipients were children who received TCRalphabeta/CD19-depleted allogeneic hematopoietic cell grafts. Receptors were amplified or captured by PCR. TCRdb records Illumina HiSeq 2500 as the sequencer. TCR libraries were prepared with molecular barcoding, using unique molecular identifiers to normalize TCRbeta repertoire quantification. TCRdb trimmed public reads at Q25 via fastp, called clones via MiXCR and kept in-frame beta chains. Here each entry gathers all rows of one CDR3 protein and keeps the most common genes and DNA. For this sample the table gives approximately 120,000 distinct CDR3 sequences, of which roughly 9% were detected only once. The ten largest clones capture around 24% of the sample.

Remarks on this clonotype: No antigen is known for it. No clone much larger than this one lies a single base away; base qualities are absent.

The sequence was collected from a girl younger than two who had a stem cell transplant for combined immunodeficiency, so the T cells may come from the graft donor. The V and J genes are TRBV7-2 and TRBJ1-1; the D segment could be TRBD1, given 5 matching bases. The sample consisted of PBMCs, mostly from graft donor cells, taken 180 days after TCRalphabeta/CD19-depleted stem cell transplant. The nucleotide sequence is TGTGCCAGCAGCTTAGTTGCGGGGGAGAACACTGAAGCTTTCTTT. It translates as CASSLVAGENTEAFF.